The next 7 T cell receptor beta chains were all read from a single sample in a study of blood T cells in healthy people across ages. The second PCR ran about 6 to 11 cycles with a sample-barcoded 5' primer and J-beta primers. MiXCR, applied by TCRdb to the 5' RACE reads, yields one record per CDR3 protein. The data contain about 2 million distinct CDR3 sequences, about 49% of them singletons. Sequencing was done on a sample of blood. Receptors were obtained from a woman aged 40 to 50 in good health.

Only a few counts were recorded for this clonotype. This chain connects TRBV28 to TRBJ2-5; 7 nucleotides align to TRBD1. The CDR3 sequence is 14 residues long. The trim removed 5 bases at V and 4 bases at J, leaving 7 bases unmatched. CDR1 and CDR2 from the germline V gene are MDHEN and SYDVKM. CDR3 sequence (DNA): TGTGCCAGCAGTATAGACAGGGCGGGAGAGACCCAGTACTTC. It yields the protein CASSIDRAGETQYF.

This chain connects TRBV20-1 to TRBJ2-5; 7 positions agree with TRBD2. The CDR3 sequence is 15 residues long. Germline V gene sequence: CDR1 DFQATT, CDR2 SNEGSKA (reference sequence). Losses at the gene ends were 0 bases for V and 0 bases for J; bases not matched to a gene: 4. This CDR3 is CSARDPLADQETQYF. The CDR3 bases are TGCAGTGCTAGAGATCCCCTAGCGGACCAAGAGACCCAGTACTTC.

The chain joins TRBV2 to TRBJ2-6, with D perhaps TRBD2 (6 bases). CDR1 and CDR2 from the germline V gene are SNHLY and FYNNEI. Trimming took 6 bases from V and 2 from J, leaving 14 bases between them. The CDR3 consists of 16 residues. CDR3 region: CASRLLTGAGANVLTF. The CDR3 DNA is TGTGCCAGCAGGCTACTAACGGGGGCTGGGGCCAACGTCCTGACTTTC.

The CDR3: CSAREPGFFYEQYF. DNA of the CDR3: TGCAGTGCTAGAGAGCCGGGATTCTTCTACGAGCAGTACTTC. The chain recombines TRBV20-1 with TRBJ2-7; possibly TRBD2 for D (5 bases). CDR1 is DFQATT, CDR2 SNEGSKA, per germline (reference sequence). The CDR3 totals 14 residues. V was cut by 0 bases and J by 3 bases, with 12 bases left in between.

This clonotype showed up just a few times. This chain connects TRBV28 to TRBJ2-7; 7 bases are a match to TRBD1. Trimming cost V 6 bases and J 3 bases; bases outside gene matches: 11. The CDR3 has 15 residues. CDR1 and CDR2 (germline): MDHEN, SYDVKM. DNA for the CDR3: TGTGCCAGCAGCCCTTACCGGGACAGAGTCTACGAGCAGTACTTC. This codes for CASSPYRDRVYEQYF.

V gene TRBV7-2 combines with J gene TRBJ1-6, with D maybe TRBD1 (5 bases). V was clipped by 7 bases and J by 7 bases, with 14 bases between them. CDR1 and CDR2 from the germline V gene are SGHTA and FQGNSA. The CDR3 covers 14 residues. In DNA form, the CDR3 reads TGTGCCAGCACCGGGACGGCGGCCAATTCACCCCTCCACTTT. Translated: CASTGTAANSPLHF. Together with reference TRBV7-2 and TRBJ1-6, the CDR3 gives the full variable domain: GAGVSQSPSNKVTEKGKDVELRCDPISGHTALYWYRQSLGQGLEFLIYFQGNSAPDKSGLPSDRFSAERTGGSVSTLTIQRTQQEDSAVYLCASTGTAANSPLHFGNGTRLTVT.

CDR3 nucleotides: TGTGCCAGCAGTCGCCCGACTAGCGGGGGGGCAGATACGCAGTATTTT. Its protein is CASSRPTSGGADTQYF. This sequence joins TRBV6-2 or TRBV6-3 and TRBJ2-3; 14 bases map to TRBD2. CDR1 and CDR2 from the germline V gene are MNHEY and SVGEGT. The CDR3 runs to 16 residues. V shed 5 bases and J 4 bases; nucleotides not matched to a gene: 5.